These 25 T cell receptor beta chains were all obtained from the same sample, sequenced in a study of OX40 agonist ivuxolimab in advanced cancers. Here immunoSEQ multiplex PCR was the method, and the copy in TCRdb shows in-frame clones only, minus some. The sample has approximately 100,000 clones; roughly four fifths are singletons. The sample consisted of CD4+ or CD8+ T cells sorted from blood, taken in a trial of the OX40 agonist ivuxolimab. Receptors were obtained from an adult with an advanced solid tumor such as melanoma, head and neck, liver or kidney cancer.

This chain joins TRBV5-5 and TRBJ2-7; D unresolved. The germline CDR1 and CDR2 sequences are SGHKS and YYEKEE (reference sequence). V lost 2 bases and J 1 base, leaving 10 bases between the germline ends. The CDR3 is made up of 14 amino acids. The CDR3 coding sequence is TGTGCCAGCAGCTTTGACACGAAATCCTACGAGCAGTACTTC. This codes for CASSFDTKSYEQYF.

The genes are TRBV7-8 and TRBJ2-1, with TRBD1 matching over 9 bases. The CDR3 extends over 17 amino acids. Germline CDR1 and CDR2: SGHVS and FQNEAQ. Trimming cost V 2 bases and J 3 bases; bases outside gene matches: 8. CDR3 sequence: CASSLLWGDRDYNEQFF. The CDR3 nucleotides read TGTGCCAGCAGCTTATTATGGGGGGACAGGGACTACAATGAGCAGTTCTTC.

The chain links TRBV15 to TRBJ2-1, with a tentative D call TRBD1 (6 bases). The CDR3 is 16 amino acids. CDR1 is LNHNV, CDR2 YYDKDF, per germline (reference sequence). V dropped 5 bases and J dropped 3 bases, with 17 bases sitting between them. The DNA for the CDR3 is TGTGCCACCAGCGGACGGGGACACTCCAACTACAATGAGCAGTTCTTC. Translated: CATSGRGHSNYNEQFF.

The sample holds a few counts of this clone. V gene TRBV6-5 combines with J gene TRBJ1-1; D is possibly TRBD1 (6 bases). The CDR3 has 14 residues. Germline V gene data show CDR1 as MNHEY and CDR2 as SVGAGI. The V and J ends lost 3 bases and 4 bases respectively, with 12 bases between them. In DNA form, the CDR3 reads TGTGCCAGCAGTTATGTGGGGGGCGGCACTGAAGCTTTCTTT. This codes for CASSYVGGGTEAFF.

The chain joins TRBV29-1 to TRBJ2-2; D not resolved. The CDR3 runs to 12 residues. CDR1 SQVTM and CDR2 ANQGSEA come from the germline V gene. Trimming pared 8 bases from V and 0 bases from J, leaving 7 bases between. The CDR3 region is CSYKSNTGELFF. In DNA form, the CDR3 reads TGCAGCTACAAATCGAACACCGGGGAGCTGTTTTTT.

This clone was detected a few times. The V and J genes are TRBV2 and TRBJ1-1; TRBD1 matches at 12 bases. The germline V gene encodes CDR1 SNHLY and CDR2 FYNNEI. This CDR3 has 12 amino acids. V dropped 6 bases and J dropped 12; count of bases not matched to a gene: 5. The CDR3 is CASSGTGGRPFF. For the CDR3, the DNA is TGTGCCAGCAGCGGGACAGGGGGCCGGCCTTTCTTT.

This chain joins TRBV2 and TRBJ2-3, with a tentative D call TRBD2 (5 bases). CDR3 length: 16 residues. V gave up 6 bases and J gave up 2 bases, with 18 bases separating them. Germline V gives CDR1 SNHLY, CDR2 FYNNEI. CDR3 sequence (DNA): TGTGCCAGCAGCCAAGGACTCTCCTTTTACACAGATACGCAGTATTTT. It translates to CASSQGLSFYTDTQYF. Looking up the rest from reference TRBV2 and TRBJ2-3 gives the full variable domain: EPEVTQTPSHQVTQMGQEVILRCVPISNHLYFYWYRQILGQKVEFLVSFYNNEISEKSEIFDDQFSVERPDGSNFTLKIRSTKLEDSAMYFCASSQGLSFYTDTQYFGPGTRLTVL.

The rearrangement uses TRBV5-1 and TRBJ2-2; 10 positions match TRBD1. Unmatched junction bases numbered 10, after V lost 6 bases and J lost 8 bases. CDR3 length equals 15 residues. Germline V gives CDR1 SGHRS, CDR2 YFSETQ. The CDR3 DNA sequence: TGCGCCAGCAACCTTCGGGACAGGGGTACAGGGGAGCTGTTTTTT. Translation: CASNLRDRGTGELFF.

V is TRBV5-1 and J is TRBJ2-3; 10 bases are shared with TRBD2. Per germline, CDR1 SGHRS and CDR2 YFSETQ. This CDR3 is 15 amino acids long. Losses at the gene ends were 3 bases for V and 5 bases for J; bases not matched to a gene: 6. CDR3 coding DNA: TGCGCCAGCAGCTCAGCGGGAGGGCCGGGAGATACGCAGTATTTT. Amino acid sequence: CASSSAGGPGDTQYF.

V gene TRBV5-1 combines with J gene TRBJ2-1, with 9 bases matching TRBD2. With V trimmed by 2 bases and J by 7 bases, 4 bases remained unmatched. Per germline, CDR1 SGHRS and CDR2 YFSETQ. The CDR3 sequence is 14 residues long. The CDR3 nucleotides are TGCGCCAGCAGCTTACTAGCGGGCCGAAATGAGCAGTTCTTC. Translation gives CASSLLAGRNEQFF.

This rearrangement joins TRBV11-2 to TRBJ2-1; 8 positions agree with TRBD2. CDR1 and CDR2 from the germline V gene are SGHAT and FQNNGV. This CDR3 spans 15 amino acids. With 5 bases clipped from V and 7 bases from J, the junction kept 10 bases outside the gene matches. The CDR3 spells CASSTGLVTGNEQFF. The CDR3 DNA sequence: TGTGCCAGCAGCACGGGACTAGTAACGGGGAATGAGCAGTTCTTC.

The rearrangement joins TRBV5-1 to TRBJ2-1; D unclear. Germline lookup yields CDR1 SGHRS and CDR2 YFSETQ. There are 11 residues in the CDR3. The V and J ends lost 2 bases and 8 bases respectively, with 5 bases between them. The CDR3 loop reads CASSFQDEQFF. The CDR3 bases are TGCGCCAGCAGCTTTCAAGATGAGCAGTTCTTC.

This clone was detected only a few times. The chain's CDR3 is CAISEGLAGGETQYF. The CDR3 bases are TGTGCCATCAGTGAGGGACTAGCGGGAGGGGAGACCCAGTACTTC. V usage is TRBV10-3 and J usage is TRBJ2-5, with TRBD2 matching over 15 bases. V lost 2 bases and J lost 5; bases outside the gene matches: 0. The CDR3 loop spans 15 amino acids. CDR1 is ENHRY and CDR2 is SYGVKD in the germline V gene.

The genes are TRBV19 and TRBJ1-6; tentatively, D is TRBD1 (6 bases). Per the germline V gene, CDR1 is LNHDA and CDR2 is SQIVND (reference sequence). CDR3 size: 15 residues. V lost 4 bases to trimming and J lost 7 bases, with 14 bases between them. The CDR3 loop reads CASSNGITGNSPLHF. In nucleotides, the CDR3 is TGTGCCAGTAGTAACGGAATAACAGGGAATTCACCCCTCCACTTT.

The chain joins TRBV6-4 to TRBJ2-1; 9 positions match TRBD2. Trimming at V came to 5 bases and at J to 6 bases, leaving 11 bases not matched to a gene. CDR1 MRHNA and CDR2 SNTAGT come from the germline V gene. The CDR3 runs to 16 residues. Written as DNA, the CDR3 is TGTGCCAGCAGTCAAACTCTAGCGGGGTCAGGCAATGAGCAGTTCTTC. It specifies CASSQTLAGSGNEQFF.

V gene TRBV5-4 combines with J gene TRBJ2-5; D may be TRBD2 (6 bases). Matching the DNA end better, TRBJ2-7 makes the J call doubtful. This CDR3 is built from 14 residues. CDR1 is SGHNT, CDR2 YYREEE, per germline (reference sequence). The CDR3 loop is CASSVGRGPDEQYF. The CDR3 DNA reads TGTGCCAGCAGCGTGGGGCGGGGTCCTGACGAGCAGTACTTC.

V and J are TRBV7-9 and TRBJ2-3; 8 bases agree with TRBD2. The CDR3 spans 13 residues. The V gene's germline CDR1 is SEHNR and CDR2 FQNEAQ (reference sequence). Germline trimming cut 9 bases from V and 3 bases from J; bases unmatched to any gene: 5. The CDR3 DNA reads as TGTGCCAGGAGCGGGGGTGGTACAGATACGCAGTATTTT. Amino acids: CARSGGGTDTQYF.

The rearrangement joins TRBV11-2 to TRBJ2-7; 10 bases align to TRBD1. CDR1 SGHAT and CDR2 FQNNGV come from the germline V gene. The J segment lost 3 bases and the V segment lost 5 bases, leaving 13 bases of the junction unmatched. CDR3 length equals 17 residues. CDR3: CASSPSMSRDRGYEQYF. CDR3 DNA: TGTGCCAGCAGCCCATCTATGTCCCGGGACAGGGGCTACGAGCAGTACTTC.

The chain recombines TRBV27 with TRBJ2-2; a weak D match, TRBD1 (5 bases). V shed 3 bases and J shed 0 bases, with 17 bases lying between them. The CDR3 runs to 18 residues. The V gene's germline CDR1 is MNHEY and CDR2 SMNVEV (reference sequence). Written as DNA, the CDR3 is TGTGCCAGCAGTTTGTGGGGCAGAGGCTCCGCGAACACCGGGGAGCTGTTTTTT. Protein product: CASSLWGRGSANTGELFF.

The genes are TRBV29-1 and TRBJ2-5; unclear D gene. The CDR3 is made up of 13 amino acids. Germline loops: CDR1 SQVTM, CDR2 ANQGSEA. The V end was cut by 3 bases, the J end by 1 base, with 9 bases between. The CDR3 bases are TGCAGCGTTGAGGAAAAGTTCCAAGAGACCCAGTACTTC. Protein product: CSVEEKFQETQYF.

J is TRBJ2-2 and V is TRBV4-3; 9 bases map to TRBD2. The germline V gene encodes CDR1 LGHNA and CDR2 YSLEER. The CDR3 spans 18 residues. The V and J ends lost 4 bases and 4 bases, in that order; junction bases with no gene match: 13. The CDR3 loop reads CASSPRRGGAGVTGELFF. The CDR3 DNA reads as TGCGCCAGCAGCCCCCGACGCGGGGGGGCGGGAGTCACCGGGGAGCTGTTTTTT.

This chain joins TRBV2 and TRBJ2-1; D is undetermined. Germline V gene sequence: CDR1 SNHLY, CDR2 FYNNEI. This CDR3 comprises 16 residues. V was cut by 2 bases and J by 2 bases, with 13 bases left in between. The CDR3 DNA sequence: TGTGCCAGCAGTGAAATTGCCAGCTTGGCCTACAATGAGCAGTTCTTC. This gives the protein CASSEIASLAYNEQFF.

V gene TRBV9 combines with J gene TRBJ1-1; no firm D call. V lost 4 bases and J lost 5, with 12 bases in between. The CDR3 contains 13 residues. Germline-derived CDR1 and CDR2 are SGDLS and YYNGEE. DNA of the CDR3: TGTGCCAGCAGCCCCACCCCGGGGACTGAAGCTTTCTTT. Translating gives CASSPTPGTEAFF.

The table lists this clone with a few counts. The CDR3 protein is CASSPGDYSNQPQHF. The CDR3 coding sequence is TGTGCCAGCTCACCGGGAGATTATAGCAATCAGCCCCAGCATTTT. The chain employs TRBV18 and TRBJ1-5; D unresolved. Between the trimmed V and J ends, which lost 3 bases and 0 bases, there was a span of 9 bases. In germline, CDR1 is KGHSH, CDR2 LQKENI. This CDR3 comprises 15 residues. Supplemented by reference TRBV18 and TRBJ1-5, the full variable domain reads NAGVMQNPRHLVRRRGQEARLRCSPMKGHSHVYWYRQLPEEGLKFMVYLQKENIIDESGMPKERFSAEFPKEGPSILRIQQVVRGDSAAYFCASSPGDYSNQPQHFGDGTRLSIL.

This clone is medium-sized (0.01 to 0.1%). The chain employs TRBV4-1 and TRBJ2-1; D remains ambiguous. This CDR3 has 12 residues. Germline assignment: CDR1 MGHRA and CDR2 YSYEKL. Trimming removed 2 bases at V and 7 bases at J, with 6 bases between. CDR3 loop: CASSQNGNEQFF. CDR3 nucleotides: TGCGCCAGCAGCCAAAACGGGAATGAGCAGTTCTTC.